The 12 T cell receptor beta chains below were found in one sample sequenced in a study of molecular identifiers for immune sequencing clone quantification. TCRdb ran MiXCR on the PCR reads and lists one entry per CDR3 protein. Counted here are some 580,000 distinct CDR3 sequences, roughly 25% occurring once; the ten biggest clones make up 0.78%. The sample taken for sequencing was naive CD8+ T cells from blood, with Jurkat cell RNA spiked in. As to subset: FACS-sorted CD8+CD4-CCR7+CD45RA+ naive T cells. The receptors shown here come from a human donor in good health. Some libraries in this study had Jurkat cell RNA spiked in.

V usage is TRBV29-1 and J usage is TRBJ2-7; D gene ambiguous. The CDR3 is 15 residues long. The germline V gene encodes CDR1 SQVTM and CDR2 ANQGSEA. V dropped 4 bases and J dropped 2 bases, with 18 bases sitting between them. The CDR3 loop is CSVVSEINPAYEQYF. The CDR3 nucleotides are TGCAGCGTTGTATCCGAAATCAACCCCGCCTACGAGCAGTACTTC.

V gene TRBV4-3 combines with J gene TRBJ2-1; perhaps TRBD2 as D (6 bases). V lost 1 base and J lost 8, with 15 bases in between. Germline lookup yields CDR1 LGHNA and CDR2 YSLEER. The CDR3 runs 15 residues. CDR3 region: CASSQAGLGIHEQFF. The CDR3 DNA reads TGCGCCAGCAGCCAAGCGGGACTGGGCATACATGAGCAGTTCTTC.

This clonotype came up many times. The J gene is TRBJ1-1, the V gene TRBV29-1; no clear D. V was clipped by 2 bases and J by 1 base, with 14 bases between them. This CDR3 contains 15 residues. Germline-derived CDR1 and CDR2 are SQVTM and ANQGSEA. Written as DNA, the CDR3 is TGCAGCGTTGAAAGCAAGATTTGGGGGAACACTGAAGCTTTCTTT. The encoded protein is CSVESKIWGNTEAFF.

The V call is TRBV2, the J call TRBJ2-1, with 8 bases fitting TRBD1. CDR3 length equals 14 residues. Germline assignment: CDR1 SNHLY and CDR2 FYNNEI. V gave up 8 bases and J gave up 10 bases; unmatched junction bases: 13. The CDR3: CASPAQGALEEQFF. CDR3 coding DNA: TGTGCCAGCCCCGCCCAGGGGGCGTTGGAGGAGCAGTTCTTC.

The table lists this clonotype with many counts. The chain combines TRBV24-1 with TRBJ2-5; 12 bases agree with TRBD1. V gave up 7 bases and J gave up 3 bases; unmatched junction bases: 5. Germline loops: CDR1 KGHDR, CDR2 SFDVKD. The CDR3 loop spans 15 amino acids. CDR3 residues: CATSGTGGFEETQYF. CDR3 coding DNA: TGTGCCACCAGCGGGACAGGGGGCTTCGAAGAGACCCAGTACTTC.

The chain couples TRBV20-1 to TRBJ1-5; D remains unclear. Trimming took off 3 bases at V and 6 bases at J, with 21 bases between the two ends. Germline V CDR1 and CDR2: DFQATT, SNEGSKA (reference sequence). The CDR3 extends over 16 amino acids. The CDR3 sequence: CSASVLGDITPQPQHF. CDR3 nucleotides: TGCAGTGCTAGCGTTCTCGGAGACATTACACCTCAGCCCCAGCATTTT.

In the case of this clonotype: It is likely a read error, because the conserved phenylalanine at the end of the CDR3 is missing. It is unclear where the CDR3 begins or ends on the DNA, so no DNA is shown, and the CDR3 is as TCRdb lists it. CDR3 amino acids: CASKYRDTGELLV. The chain uses TRBV9 and TRBJ2-2. The CDR3 has 13 residues if both end residues are counted. From germline, CDR1 is SGDLS and CDR2 YYNGEE.

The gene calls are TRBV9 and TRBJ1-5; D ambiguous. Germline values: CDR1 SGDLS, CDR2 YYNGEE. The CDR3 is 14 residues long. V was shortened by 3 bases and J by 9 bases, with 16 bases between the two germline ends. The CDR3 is CASSAGPAAPPQHF. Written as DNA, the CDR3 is TGTGCCAGCAGCGCCGGGCCTGCCGCTCCGCCCCAGCATTTT.

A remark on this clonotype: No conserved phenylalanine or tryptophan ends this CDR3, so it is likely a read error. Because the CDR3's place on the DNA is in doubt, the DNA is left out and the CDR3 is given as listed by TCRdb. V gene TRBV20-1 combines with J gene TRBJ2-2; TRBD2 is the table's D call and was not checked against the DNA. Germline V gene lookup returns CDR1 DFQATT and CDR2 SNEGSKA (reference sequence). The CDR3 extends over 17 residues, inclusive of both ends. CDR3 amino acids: CSARVSGRALDTGELCV.

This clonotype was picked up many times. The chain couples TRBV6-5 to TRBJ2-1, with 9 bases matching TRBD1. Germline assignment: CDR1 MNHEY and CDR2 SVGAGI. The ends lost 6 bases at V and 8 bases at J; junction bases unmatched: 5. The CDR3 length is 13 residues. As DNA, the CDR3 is TGTGCCAGCAGCCCGGACAGGGGTGATGAGCAGTTCTTC. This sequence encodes CASSPDRGDEQFF.

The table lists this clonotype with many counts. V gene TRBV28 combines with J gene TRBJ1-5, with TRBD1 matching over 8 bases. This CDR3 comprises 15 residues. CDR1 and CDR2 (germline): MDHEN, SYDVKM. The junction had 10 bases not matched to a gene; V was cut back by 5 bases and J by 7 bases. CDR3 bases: TGTGCCAGCAGTGCAAGCGGGACAGGTCACCAGCCCCAGCATTTT. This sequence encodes CASSASGTGHQPQHF.

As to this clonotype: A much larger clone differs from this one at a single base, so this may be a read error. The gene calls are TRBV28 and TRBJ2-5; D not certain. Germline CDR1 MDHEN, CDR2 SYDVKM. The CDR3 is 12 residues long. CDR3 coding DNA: TGTGCCAGCAAGGCTCCCCAAGAGACCCGGTACTTC. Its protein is CASKAPQETRYF.